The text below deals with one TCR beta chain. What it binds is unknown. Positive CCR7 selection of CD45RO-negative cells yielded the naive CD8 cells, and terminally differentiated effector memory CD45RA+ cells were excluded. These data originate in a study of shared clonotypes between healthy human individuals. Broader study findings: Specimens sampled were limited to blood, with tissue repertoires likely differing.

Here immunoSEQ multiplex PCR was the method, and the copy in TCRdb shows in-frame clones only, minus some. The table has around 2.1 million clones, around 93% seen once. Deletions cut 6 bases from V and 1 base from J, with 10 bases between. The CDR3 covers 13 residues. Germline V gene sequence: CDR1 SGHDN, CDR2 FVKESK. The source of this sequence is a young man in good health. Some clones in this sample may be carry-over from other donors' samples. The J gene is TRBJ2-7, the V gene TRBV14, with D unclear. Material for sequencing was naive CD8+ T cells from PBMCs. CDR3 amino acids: CASRTDGSYEQYF. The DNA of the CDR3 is TGTGCCAGCAGGACCGACGGATCCTACGAGCAGTACTTC.